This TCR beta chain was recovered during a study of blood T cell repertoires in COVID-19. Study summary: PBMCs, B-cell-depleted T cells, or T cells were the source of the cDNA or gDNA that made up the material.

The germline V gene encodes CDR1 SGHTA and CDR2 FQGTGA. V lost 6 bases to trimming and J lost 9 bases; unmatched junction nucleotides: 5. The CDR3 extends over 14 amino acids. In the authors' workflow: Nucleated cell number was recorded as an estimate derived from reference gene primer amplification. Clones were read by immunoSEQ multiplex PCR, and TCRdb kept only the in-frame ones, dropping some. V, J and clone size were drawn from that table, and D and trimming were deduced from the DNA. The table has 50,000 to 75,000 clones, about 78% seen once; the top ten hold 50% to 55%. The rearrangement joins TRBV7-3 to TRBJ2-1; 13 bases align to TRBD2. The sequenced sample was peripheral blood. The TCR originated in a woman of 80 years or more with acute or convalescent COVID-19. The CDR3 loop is CASSRTSGSAEQFF. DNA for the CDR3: TGTGCCAGCAGTCGGACTAGCGGGAGCGCTGAGCAGTTCTTC. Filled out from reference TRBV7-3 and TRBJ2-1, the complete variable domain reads GAGVSQTPSNKVTEKGKYVELRCDPISGHTALYWYRQSLGQGPEFLIYFQGTGAADDSGLPNDRFFAVRPEGSVSTLKIQRTERGDSAVYLCASSRTSGSAEQFFGPGTRLTVL.